A single sample gave rise to the 11 T cell receptor beta chains below, sequenced in a study of cytomegalovirus exposure and HLA in healthy donors. It was with 60 Vbeta and 13 Jbeta primers that the PCR ran. Clones were read by immunoSEQ multiplex PCR, and TCRdb kept only the in-frame ones, dropping some. This table has about 180,000 clones, 77% appearing once. Sequenced: PBMCs. The receptor set was obtained from a man aged 18 to 29 in good health and CMV-seronegative.

J is TRBJ1-1 and V is TRBV19; TRBD1 is a possible D gene (6 bases). CDR3 length equals 13 residues. Germline CDR1 LNHDA, CDR2 SQIVND (reference sequence). The ends were cut back, 2 bases at V and 5 bases at J, with 9 bases in the middle. The CDR3 region has the DNA TGTGCCAGTAGTATAAGGACAGCTACTGAAGCTTTCTTT. It codes for CASSIRTATEAFF.

This clone was counted a few times. The chain uses TRBV5-5 and TRBJ2-3; D is possibly TRBD1 (8 bases). The germline gives CDR1 SGHKS, CDR2 YYEKEE (reference sequence). The CDR3 has 15 amino acids. Trimming cost V 3 bases and J 5 bases, with 16 bases left between them. The CDR3 DNA sequence: TGTGCCAGCAGCTCACTGGACAGGGAGGGAGATACGCAGTATTTT. Protein sequence: CASSSLDREGDTQYF. Based on the CDR3 plus reference TRBV5-5 and TRBJ2-3, the full variable domain is DAGVTQSPTHLIKTRGQQVTLRCSPISGHKSVSWYQQVLGQGPQFIFQYYEKEERGRGNFPDRFSARQFPNYSSELNVNALLLGDSALYLCASSSLDREGDTQYFGPGTRLTVL.

V and J are TRBV5-1 and TRBJ2-6; 8 positions agree with TRBD1. The germline CDR1 and CDR2 sequences are SGHRS and YFSETQ. The CDR3 runs 16 residues. J lost 2 bases, V lost 5 bases, and 6 bases had no gene match. CDR3: CASSSGQGTGANVLTF. CDR3 coding DNA: TGCGCCAGCAGTTCCGGACAGGGCACTGGGGCCAACGTCCTGACTTTC. Full variable domain (remainder filled in from reference TRBV5-1 and TRBJ2-6): KAGVTQTPRYLIKTRGQQVTLSCSPISGHRSVSWYQQTPGQGLQFLFEYFSETQRNKGNFPGRFSGRQFSNSRSEMNVSTLELGDSALYLCASSSGQGTGANVLTFGAGSRLTVL.

V usage is TRBV11-2 and J usage is TRBJ2-2; possibly TRBD2 for D (6 bases). CDR3 length: 16 amino acids. The germline CDR1 and CDR2 sequences are SGHAT and FQNNGV. The ends were cut back, 0 bases at V and 7 bases at J, with 15 bases in the middle. CDR3 sequence reads: CASSLESWGRIGELFF. Written as DNA, the CDR3 is TGTGCCAGCAGCTTAGAGTCCTGGGGGAGGATCGGGGAGCTGTTTTTT.

CDR3 in DNA: TGCGCCAGCAGCCAAGACCAGGGGGTTAGGGAGACCCAGTACTTC. This sequence encodes CASSQDQGVRETQYF. V gene TRBV4-1 combines with J gene TRBJ2-5, with 7 bases lining up with TRBD1. J gave up 5 bases and V 0 bases, and 6 bases lay outside the gene matches. CDR1 and CDR2 (germline): MGHRA, YSYEKL. The CDR3 sequence is 15 residues long.

The V call is TRBV6-5, the J call TRBJ1-4, with D possibly being TRBD1 (5 bases). The CDR3 length is 14 residues. Trimming stripped 5 bases from V and 7 bases from J, with 14 bases between. Germline CDR1 and CDR2: MNHEY and SVGAGI. This chain's CDR3 is CASSRDSAREKLFF. The DNA of the CDR3 is TGTGCCAGCAGTCGAGACAGTGCCCGTGAAAAACTGTTTTTT.

This clone was counted once. The V gene is TRBV7-3, the J gene TRBJ1-2, with 8 nucleotides matching TRBD1. CDR1 SGHTA and CDR2 FQGTGA come from the germline V gene. This CDR3 contains 13 residues. V lost 4 bases to trimming and J lost 14 bases; unmatched junction nucleotides: 12. CDR3 nucleotide sequence: TGTGCCAGCAGCTCCGAACGGACAGGGCCATGGACCTTC. It yields the protein CASSSERTGPWTF. Combining the CDR3 with reference TRBV7-3 and TRBJ1-2 gives the whole variable domain GAGVSQTPSNKVTEKGKYVELRCDPISGHTALYWYRQSLGQGPEFLIYFQGTGAADDSGLPNDRFFAVRPEGSVSTLKIQRTERGDSAVYLCASSSERTGPWTFGSGTRLTVV.

In its sample, this clone was seen once. V usage is TRBV9 and J usage is TRBJ2-7, with TRBD1 as a possible D gene (5 bases). The CDR3 totals 15 residues. The V end was cut by 0 bases, the J end by 0 bases, with 10 bases between. CDR1 is SGDLS, CDR2 YYNGEE, per germline. CDR3 DNA: TGTGCCAGCAGCGTAGACGGTGACAGCTCCTACGAGCAGTACTTC. It is translated as CASSVDGDSSYEQYF.

The genes are TRBV29-1 and TRBJ1-1, with a weak D call TRBD1 (5 bases). The V and J ends lost 6 bases and 6 bases respectively, with 20 bases between them. Germline CDR1 reads SQVTM; CDR2 reads ANQGSEA. This CDR3 region has 14 residues. CDR3 nucleotides: TGCAGCGTAGCCAGTAGGCAGGGTGCGGCTGAAGCTTTCTTT. This gives the protein CSVASRQGAAEAFF.

The gene calls are TRBV7-9 and TRBJ1-5; 7 bases map to TRBD1. Germline V gene data show CDR1 as SEHNR and CDR2 as FQNEAQ (reference sequence). Trimming took 5 bases from V and 4 from J; bases not matched to a gene: 8. This CDR3 has 15 amino acids. CDR3 coding DNA: TGTGCCAGCAGCCAATCGGGGACAGCAAATCAGCCCCAGCATTTT. Residues: CASSQSGTANQPQHF.

The chain combines TRBV29-1 with TRBJ1-1; the match to TRBD1 covers 7 bases. This CDR3 comprises 14 residues. V shed 0 bases and J 6 bases; nucleotides not matched to a gene: 7. In germline, CDR1 is SQVTM, CDR2 ANQGSEA. In DNA, the CDR3 is TGCAGCGTTGAAGATCCGTGGACAGGCTCTGAAGCTTTCTTT. The encoded protein is CSVEDPWTGSEAFF. The full variable domain, rest sourced from reference TRBV29-1 and TRBJ1-1, is SAVISQKPSRDICQRGTSLTIQCQVDSQVTMMFWYRQQPGQSLTLIATANQGSEATYESGFVIDKFPISRPNLTFSTLTVSNMSPEDSSIYLCSVEDPWTGSEAFFGQGTRLTVV.